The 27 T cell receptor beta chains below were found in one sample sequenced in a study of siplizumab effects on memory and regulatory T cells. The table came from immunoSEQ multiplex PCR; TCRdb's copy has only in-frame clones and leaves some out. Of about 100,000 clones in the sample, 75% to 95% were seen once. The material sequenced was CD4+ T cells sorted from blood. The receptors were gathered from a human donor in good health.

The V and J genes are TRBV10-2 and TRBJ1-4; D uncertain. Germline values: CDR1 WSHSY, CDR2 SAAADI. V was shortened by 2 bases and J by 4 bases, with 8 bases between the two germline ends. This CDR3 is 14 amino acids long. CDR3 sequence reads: CASSERPGNEKLFF. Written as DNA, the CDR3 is TGCGCCAGCAGTGAGAGGCCGGGTAATGAAAAACTGTTTTTT.

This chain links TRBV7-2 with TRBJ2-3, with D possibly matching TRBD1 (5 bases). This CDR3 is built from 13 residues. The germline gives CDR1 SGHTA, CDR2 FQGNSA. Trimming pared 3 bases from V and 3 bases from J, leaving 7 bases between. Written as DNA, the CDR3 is TGTGCCAGCAGCTTCCAGGGAACAGATACGCAGTATTTT. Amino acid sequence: CASSFQGTDTQYF.

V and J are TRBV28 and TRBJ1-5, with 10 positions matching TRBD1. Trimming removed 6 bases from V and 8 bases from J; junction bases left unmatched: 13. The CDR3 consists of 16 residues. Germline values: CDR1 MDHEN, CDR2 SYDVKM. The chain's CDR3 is CASRSSGQGESKPQHF. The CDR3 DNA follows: TGTGCCAGCAGGAGTTCCGGACAGGGGGAGTCTAAGCCCCAGCATTTT.

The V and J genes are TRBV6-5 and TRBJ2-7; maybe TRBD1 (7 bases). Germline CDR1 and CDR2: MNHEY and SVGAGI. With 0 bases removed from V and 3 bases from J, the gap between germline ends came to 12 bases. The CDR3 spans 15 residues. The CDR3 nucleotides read TGTGCCAGCAGTTACTCGGGGGGACAGAACTACGAGCAGTACTTC. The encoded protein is CASSYSGGQNYEQYF.

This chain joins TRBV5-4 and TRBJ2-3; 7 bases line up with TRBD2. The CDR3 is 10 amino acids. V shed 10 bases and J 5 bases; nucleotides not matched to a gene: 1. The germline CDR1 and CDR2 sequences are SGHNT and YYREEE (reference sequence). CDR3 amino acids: CAGGEDTQYF. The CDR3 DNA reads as TGTGCCGGGGGGGAAGATACGCAGTATTTT.

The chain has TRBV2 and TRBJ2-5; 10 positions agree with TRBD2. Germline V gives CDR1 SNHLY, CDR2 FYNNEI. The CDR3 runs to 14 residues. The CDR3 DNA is TGTGTCAGTACCCTAGCGGGGGAGGGAGAGACCCAGTACTTC. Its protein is CVSTLAGEGETQYF.

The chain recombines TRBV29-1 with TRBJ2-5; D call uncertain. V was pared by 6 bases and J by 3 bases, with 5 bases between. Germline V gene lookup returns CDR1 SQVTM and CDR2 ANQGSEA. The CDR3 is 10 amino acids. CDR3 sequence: CSVAKETQYF. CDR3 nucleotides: TGCAGCGTAGCAAAAGAGACCCAGTACTTC. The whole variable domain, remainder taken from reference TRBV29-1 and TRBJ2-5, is SAVISQKPSRDICQRGTSLTIQCQVDSQVTMMFWYRQQPGQSLTLIATANQGSEATYESGFVIDKFPISRPNLTFSTLTVSNMSPEDSSIYLCSVAKETQYFGPGTRLLVL.

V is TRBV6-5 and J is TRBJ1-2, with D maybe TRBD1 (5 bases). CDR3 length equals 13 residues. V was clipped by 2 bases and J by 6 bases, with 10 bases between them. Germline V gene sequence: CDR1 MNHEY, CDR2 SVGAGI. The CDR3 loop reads CASSYGDFNGYTF. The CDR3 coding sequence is TGTGCCAGCAGTTACGGGGACTTTAATGGCTACACCTTC.

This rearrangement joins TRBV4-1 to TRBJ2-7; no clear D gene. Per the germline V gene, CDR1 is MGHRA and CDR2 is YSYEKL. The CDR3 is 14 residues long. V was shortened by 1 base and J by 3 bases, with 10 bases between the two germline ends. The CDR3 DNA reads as TGCGCCAGCAGCCAAGGATCTGGGGTCTACGAGCAGTACTTC. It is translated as CASSQGSGVYEQYF.

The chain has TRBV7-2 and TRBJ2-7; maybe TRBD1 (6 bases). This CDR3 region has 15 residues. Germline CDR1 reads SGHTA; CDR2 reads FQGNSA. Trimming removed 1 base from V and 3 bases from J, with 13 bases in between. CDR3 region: CASSLGSGAGYEQYF. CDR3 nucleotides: TGTGCCAGCAGCTTAGGCTCAGGGGCTGGCTACGAGCAGTACTTC.

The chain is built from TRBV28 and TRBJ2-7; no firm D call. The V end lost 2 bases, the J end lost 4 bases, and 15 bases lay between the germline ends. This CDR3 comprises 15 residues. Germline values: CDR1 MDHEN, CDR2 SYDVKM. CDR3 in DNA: TGTGCCAGCAGTTTAAACGCCGGAAACCGGTACGAGCAGTACTTC. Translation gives CASSLNAGNRYEQYF.

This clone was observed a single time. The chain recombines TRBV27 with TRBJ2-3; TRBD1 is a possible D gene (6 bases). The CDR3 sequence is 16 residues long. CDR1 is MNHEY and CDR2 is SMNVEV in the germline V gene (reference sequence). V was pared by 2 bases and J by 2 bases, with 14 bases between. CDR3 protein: CASSLRAGTTTDTQYF. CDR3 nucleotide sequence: TGTGCCAGCAGTTTAAGGGCAGGGACAACCACAGATACGCAGTATTTT.

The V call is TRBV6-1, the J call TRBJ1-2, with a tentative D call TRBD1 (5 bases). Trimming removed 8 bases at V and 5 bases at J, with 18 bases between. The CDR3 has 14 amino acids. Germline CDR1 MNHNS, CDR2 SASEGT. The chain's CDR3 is CASGLKQELYGYTF. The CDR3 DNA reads TGTGCCAGCGGCTTAAAACAGGAACTATATGGCTACACCTTC.

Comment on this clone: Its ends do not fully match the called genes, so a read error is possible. The CDR3 region has the DNA TGTGCCAGCAGAAACAGCGGGGGGGCCTCCCACGAGCAGTACTTC. Translating it yields CASRNSGGASHEQYF. This chain connects TRBV7-2 to TRBJ2-7, with TRBD2 identical over 10 bases. The CDR3 contains 15 residues. Germline V gene lookup returns CDR1 SGHTA and CDR2 FQGNSA.

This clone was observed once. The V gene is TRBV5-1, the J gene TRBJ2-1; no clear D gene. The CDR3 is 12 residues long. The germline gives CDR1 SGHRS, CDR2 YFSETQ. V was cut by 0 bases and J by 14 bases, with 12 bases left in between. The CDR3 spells CASSLGDGGEFF. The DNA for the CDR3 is TGCGCCAGCAGCTTGGGCGACGGCGGTGAGTTCTTC.

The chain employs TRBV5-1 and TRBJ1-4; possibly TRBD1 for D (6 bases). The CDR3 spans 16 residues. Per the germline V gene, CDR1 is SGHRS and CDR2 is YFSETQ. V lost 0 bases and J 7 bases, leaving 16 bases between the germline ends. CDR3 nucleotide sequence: TGCGCCAGCAGCTTGGGGGGTCGGGGGGCCACTGAAAAACTGTTTTTT. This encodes CASSLGGRGATEKLFF.

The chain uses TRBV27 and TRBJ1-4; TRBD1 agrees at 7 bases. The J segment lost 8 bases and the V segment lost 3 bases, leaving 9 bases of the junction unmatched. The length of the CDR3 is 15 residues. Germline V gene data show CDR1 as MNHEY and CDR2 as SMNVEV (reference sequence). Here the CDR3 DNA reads TGTGCCAGCAGTTTCAGAGTGACAGGGCACGAAAAACTGTTTTTT. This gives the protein CASSFRVTGHEKLFF.

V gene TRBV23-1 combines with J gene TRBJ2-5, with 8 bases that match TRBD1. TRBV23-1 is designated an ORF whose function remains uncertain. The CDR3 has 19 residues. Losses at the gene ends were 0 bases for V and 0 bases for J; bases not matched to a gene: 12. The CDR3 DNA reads TGCGCCAGCAGTCAATCGAGGGGTCGACAGGGGAGACACCAAGAGACCCAGTACTTC. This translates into CASSQSRGRQGRHQETQYF.

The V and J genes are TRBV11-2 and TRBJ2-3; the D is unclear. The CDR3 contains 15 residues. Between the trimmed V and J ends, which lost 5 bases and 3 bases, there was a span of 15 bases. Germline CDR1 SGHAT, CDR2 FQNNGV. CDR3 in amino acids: CASSRNSPSTDTQYF. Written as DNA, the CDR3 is TGTGCCAGCAGCCGTAACTCCCCCTCTACAGATACGCAGTATTTT. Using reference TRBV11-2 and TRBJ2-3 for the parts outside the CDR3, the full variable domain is EAGVAQSPRYKIIEKRQSVAFWCNPISGHATLYWYQQILGQGPKLLIQFQNNGVVDDSQLPKDRFSAERLKGVDSTLKIQPAKLEDSAVYLCASSRNSPSTDTQYFGPGTRLTVL.

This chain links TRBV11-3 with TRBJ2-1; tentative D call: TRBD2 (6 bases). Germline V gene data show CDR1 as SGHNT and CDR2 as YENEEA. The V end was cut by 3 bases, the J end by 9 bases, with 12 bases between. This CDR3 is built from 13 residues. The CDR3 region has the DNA TGTGCCAGCAGCTTCATTGGGGGGAGTGAGCAGTTCTTC. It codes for CASSFIGGSEQFF. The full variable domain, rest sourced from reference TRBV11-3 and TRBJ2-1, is EAGVVQSPRYKIIEKKQPVAFWCNPISGHNTLYWYLQNLGQGPELLIRYENEEAVDDSQLPKDRFSAERLKGVDSTLKIQPAELGDSAVYLCASSFIGGSEQFFGPGTRLTVL.

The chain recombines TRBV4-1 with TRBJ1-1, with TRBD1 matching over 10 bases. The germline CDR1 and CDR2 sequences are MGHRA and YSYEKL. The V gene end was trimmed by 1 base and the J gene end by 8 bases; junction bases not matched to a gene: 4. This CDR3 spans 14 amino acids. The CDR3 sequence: CASSQVGQGPEAFF. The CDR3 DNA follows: TGCGCCAGCAGCCAAGTGGGACAGGGGCCCGAAGCTTTCTTT.

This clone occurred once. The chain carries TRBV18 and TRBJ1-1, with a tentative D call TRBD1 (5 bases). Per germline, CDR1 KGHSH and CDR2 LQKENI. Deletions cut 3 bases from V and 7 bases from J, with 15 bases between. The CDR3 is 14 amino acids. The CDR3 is CASSPPSGPREAFF. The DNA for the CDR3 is TGTGCCAGCTCACCGCCCTCGGGACCACGTGAAGCTTTCTTT.

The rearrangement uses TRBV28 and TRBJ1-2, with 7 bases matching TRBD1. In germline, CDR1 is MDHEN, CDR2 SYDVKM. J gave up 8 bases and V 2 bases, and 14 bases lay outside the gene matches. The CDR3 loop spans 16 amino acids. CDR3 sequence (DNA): TGTGCCAGCAGTTTACCTACCCACAGGGGTCCGGGGGGCTACACCTTC. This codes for CASSLPTHRGPGGYTF.

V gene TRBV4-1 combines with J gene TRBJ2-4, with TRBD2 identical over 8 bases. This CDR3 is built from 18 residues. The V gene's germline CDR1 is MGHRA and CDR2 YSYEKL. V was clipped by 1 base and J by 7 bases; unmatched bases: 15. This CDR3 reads CASSQAKAGGTRRNIQYF. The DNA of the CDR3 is TGCGCCAGCAGCCAAGCCAAGGCCGGGGGGACTAGGCGGAACATTCAGTACTTC.

The CDR3 protein is CASSEGRGEKLFF. The CDR3 bases are TGTGCCAGCAGTGAGGGTCGGGGAGAAAAACTGTTTTTT. The genes are TRBV2 and TRBJ1-4; no clear D. Germline V gene lookup returns CDR1 SNHLY and CDR2 FYNNEI. Trimming stripped 3 bases from V and 8 bases from J, with 10 bases between. The CDR3 contains 13 residues.

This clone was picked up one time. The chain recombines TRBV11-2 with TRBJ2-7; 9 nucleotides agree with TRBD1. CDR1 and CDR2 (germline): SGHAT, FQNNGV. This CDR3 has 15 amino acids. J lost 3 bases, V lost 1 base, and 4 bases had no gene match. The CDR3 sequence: CASSLAGTGYYEQYF. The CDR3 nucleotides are TGTGCCAGCAGCTTAGCCGGGACAGGGTACTACGAGCAGTACTTC.

The CDR3 loop reads CASSWATGKNYGYTF. CDR3 nucleotides: TGTGCCAGCAGCTGGGCTACAGGGAAGAACTATGGCTACACCTTC. V usage is TRBV5-4 and J usage is TRBJ1-2; tentatively, D is TRBD1 (6 bases). The length of the CDR3 is 15 residues. Germline V gene lookup returns CDR1 SGHNT and CDR2 YYREEE (reference sequence). Trimming removed 3 bases from V and 2 bases from J, with 14 bases in between.